Following are 5 T cell receptor beta chains from one sample sequenced in a study of tumour-infiltrating T cells in Burkitt lymphoma. Sequencing was performed with immunoSEQ multiplex PCR; in TCRdb, only in-frame clones are kept and a portion is missing. The repertoire holds several thousand clones, with roughly 9.1% as singletons. The sequenced material came from tumor tissue. The receptors come from a human donor with diffuse large B-cell lymphoma.

This chain joins TRBV5-1 and TRBJ1-1; no reliable D call. V dropped 2 bases and J dropped 4 bases, with 9 bases sitting between them. The CDR3 runs 13 residues. Per the germline V gene, CDR1 is SGHRS and CDR2 is YFSETQ. CDR3 sequence (DNA): TGCGCCAGCAGCTTTACTTATAGCACTGAAGCTTTCTTT. This sequence encodes CASSFTYSTEAFF.

The genes are TRBV7-2 and TRBJ2-1, with D tentatively TRBD1 or TRBD2 (6 bases each). Germline V gives CDR1 SGHTA, CDR2 FQGNSA. CDR3 length: 16 amino acids. Trimming shortened V by 5 bases and J by 4 bases, and 18 bases separated the two germline ends. The CDR3 loop reads CASSLSWGARYNEQFF. In DNA, the CDR3 is TGTGCCAGCAGCCTAAGTTGGGGGGCCCGTTACAATGAGCAGTTCTTC.

Turning to this clone: A read error may account for a junction end that differs from germline. The rearrangement joins TRBV2 to TRBJ2-7, with 9 bases that match TRBD1. This CDR3 spans 12 amino acids. Germline values: CDR1 SNHLY, CDR2 FYNNEI. CDR3 DNA: TGTGCCAGCCGTGACAGGGGGTACGAGCAGTACTTC. Translation gives CASRDRGYEQYF.

The rearrangement joins TRBV30 to TRBJ2-3, with 8 positions matching TRBD1. The V segment lost 8 bases and the J segment 2 bases; nucleotides outside the gene matches: 6. The CDR3 length is 13 residues. CDR1 is GTSNPN, CDR2 SVGIG, per germline (reference sequence). The CDR3 nucleotides are TGTGCCGGGACAGGTTCCTACACAGATACGCAGTATTTT. It specifies CAGTGSYTDTQYF.

This clone showed up just a few times. The chain uses TRBV7-2 and TRBJ2-5; 8 bases are shared with TRBD1. CDR1 and CDR2 (germline): SGHTA, FQGNSA. The CDR3 sequence is 14 residues long. The junction had 3 bases not matched to a gene; V was cut back by 4 bases and J by 2 bases. The CDR3 DNA follows: TGTGCCAGCAGCTGGCGGACAGGGCAAGAGACCCAGTACTTC. It encodes CASSWRTGQETQYF.